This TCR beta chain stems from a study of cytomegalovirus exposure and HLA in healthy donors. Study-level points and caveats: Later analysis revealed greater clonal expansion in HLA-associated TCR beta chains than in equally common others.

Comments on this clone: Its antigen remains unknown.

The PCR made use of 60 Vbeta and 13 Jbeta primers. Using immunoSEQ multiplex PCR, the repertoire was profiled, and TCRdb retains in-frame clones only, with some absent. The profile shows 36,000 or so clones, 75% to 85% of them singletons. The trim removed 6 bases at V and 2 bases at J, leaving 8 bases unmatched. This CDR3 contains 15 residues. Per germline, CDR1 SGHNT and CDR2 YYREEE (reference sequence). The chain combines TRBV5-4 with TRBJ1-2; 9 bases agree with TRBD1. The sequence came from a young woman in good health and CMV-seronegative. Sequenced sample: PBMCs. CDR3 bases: TGTGCCAGCACCGTACAGGGGGCAGGGAACTATGGCTACACCTTC. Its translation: CASTVQGAGNYGYTF.